This TCR beta chain derives from a study of blood T cell repertoires in COVID-19 (dated by TCRdb to between 2020 and 2021). In the study overall: Samples from collaborators originated in the United States, Italy and Spain and spanned both the acute and convalescent phases of COVID-19. The prospective study material was composed of cDNA or gDNA derived from T cells, B-cell-depleted T cells, or PBMCs. Subjects who had been exposed to COVID-19, were actively infected with it, or had recovered from it provided the deeply sampled blood TCRbeta repertoires that made up the dataset. The repertoires were released in a freely available public database intended as a resource for research on the immune response to SARS-CoV-2. The samples were drawn from the first 160 participants of the ongoing ImmuneRACE study and from 950 to 1,500 subjects provided by 6 global collaborators. Nearly every sample came with metadata listing a de-identified subject ID, COVID-19 status, age in years and sex. HLA class I and class II types, where available, came from metadata supplied by the sample provider rather than from assay-based typing. Broad study findings and their caveats: The amount of clinical and demographic metadata varied by source and participant and was provided uncurated.

The collaborating institutions used their own protocols to collect whole blood in K2EDTA tubes. For TCRbeta analysis, collaborator samples were shipped as frozen whole blood, as isolated PBMCs, or as DNA extracted from either sample type. The CDR3 covers 16 residues, taking in both the cysteine and the phenylalanine. Just the 48-base CDR3 DNA is kept, in frame starting at base 1. V loses 0 bases, J loses 4 bases, and the germline ends lie 15 bases apart. CDR1 and CDR2, looked up from the germline V gene, are MGHRA and YSYEKL. Of note for this clone: The clone's antigen remains unknown. No quality values exist for individual bases; no much larger clone is one base distant.

TCRbeta CDR3 regions were amplified from genomic DNA by means of the immunoSEQ Assay, a bias-controlled multiplex PCR. As for the authors' bioinformatics: The number of nucleated cells in each sample was estimated by amplification of reference gene primers within the assay. To quantify the absolute abundance of each unique TCRbeta CDR3 rearrangement, sequence reads were collapsed and filtered. Productive Simpson clonality was computed per sample as the square root of Simpson's diversity index over productive rearrangements. Drawn from immuneACCESS, this table holds only the in-frame rearrangements with V and J called that TCRdb kept. Clones are partly lost; checked studies trace under half to an unresolved V gene and leave the rest unexplained. That table gives V, J and clone size, and the DNA gave D and trimming. The sample data list 45,000 to 65,000 clones, and about four fifths of these were observed just once. The ten largest clones represent around 7.2% of the sample.

The sequenced sample was peripheral blood. The clonotype comes from a man aged 70 or older with active COVID-19. The sequence is built from TRBV4-1 and TRBJ1-2; no D segment can be confidently identified. The CDR3 here reads CASSQDQVQALYGYTF. The nucleotide sequence is given as TGCGCCAGCAGCCAAGATCAGGTGCAGGCCCTCTATGGCTACACCTTC.